The present entry profiles one T cell receptor (beta chain) with its context. Assay used: immunoSEQ multiplex PCR; TCRdb lists only in-frame clones, some missing. Of 25,000 to 30,000 clones listed, about 88% were seen once; the top ten hold about 8%. The sample comes from a study of T cell changes during pregnancy in multiple sclerosis. This CDR3 is built from 13 residues. In germline, CDR1 is KGHSH, CDR2 LQKENI. With 0 bases clipped from V and 6 bases from J, the junction kept 0 bases outside the gene matches. The sequence derives from a female donor with multiple sclerosis, enrolled in a pregnancy study. The sample in question was CD8+ T cells from peripheral blood mononuclear cells, obtained before pregnancy. The chain employs TRBV18 and TRBJ2-3; 7 positions match TRBD2. The CDR3 nucleotides read TGTGCCAGCTCACCACCGGGGGGGGATACGCAGTATTTT. Translated, it gives CASSPPGGDTQYF. Full variable domain (outside the CDR3, taken from reference TRBV18 and TRBJ2-3): NAGVMQNPRHLVRRRGQEARLRCSPMKGHSHVYWYRQLPEEGLKFMVYLQKENIIDESGMPKERFSAEFPKEGPSILRIQQVVRGDSAAYFCASSPPGGDTQYFGPGTRLTVL.